This T cell receptor (beta chain) was captured by sequencing in a study of blood T cell repertoires in COVID-19. The data were produced by immunoSEQ multiplex PCR, yet TCRdb's version contains in-frame clones alone and is incomplete. The repertoire holds about 210,000 clones, with roughly 85% as singletons. Trimming took 2 bases from V and 6 from J, leaving 10 bases between them. The CDR3 extends over 13 amino acids. Germline CDR1 reads MNHEY; CDR2 reads SVGAGI. Sequencing was performed on peripheral blood. This clonotype originated in a man aged 45-65 years with COVID-19, enrolled during active disease. V usage is TRBV6-5 and J usage is TRBJ1-2, with a weak D call TRBD1 (5 bases). In DNA, the CDR3 is TGTGCCAGCAGTTACGTCAGGGAAGATGGCTACACCTTC. It specifies CASSYVREDGYTF.